A selection of T cell receptor beta chains follows, all from one sample in a study of identical twins. TCRdb reanalysed the 5' RACE reads using MiXCR and keeps one entry per CDR3 protein. The sample contains some 760,000 distinct CDR3 sequences, about 20% of which appear only once. These same data were also listed under a study on T cells expressing NK-cell markers.

The sample was PBMCs. All receptors derive from a woman aged 18-29 years in good health. The CDR3 runs from the conserved cysteine through the conserved F or W. Each record gives: V gene, D gene, J gene, clone size, CDR3 protein, CDR3 DNA. A D gene is named only where the DNA matches it firmly. Rows give clone size only sometimes, using once, few, many, or a class for an expanded clone.

TRBV29-1	-	TRBJ2-1	few	CSVLPGHHEQFF	TGCAGCGTCTTACCGGGACATCACGAGCAGTTCTTC
TRBV29-1	TRBD2	TRBJ2-7	-	CSVQTSASSYEQYF	TGCAGCGTCCAGACTAGCGCGAGCTCCTACGAGCAGTACTTC
TRBV12-3/TRBV12-4	-	TRBJ1-2	-	CASSFNVNYGYTF	TGTGCCAGCAGTTTTAATGTAAACTATGGCTACACCTTC
TRBV19	TRBD2	TRBJ2-1	-	CASSKTSGSSHEQFF	TGTGCCAGTAGTAAGACTAGCGGGAGTAGCCATGAGCAGTTCTTC
TRBV4-3	TRBD2	TRBJ2-7	-	CASSQRSAGASYEQYF	TGCGCCAGCAGCCAACGTTCAGCGGGGGCATCCTACGAGCAGTACTTC
TRBV12-3/TRBV12-4	TRBD1	TRBJ1-4	many	CASSPGQSVEKLFF	TGTGCCAGCAGTCCGGGACAGTCTGTTGAAAAACTGTTTTTT
TRBV18	TRBD1	TRBJ2-1	-	CASSPQGASLEQFF	TGTGCCAGCTCACCACAGGGGGCGAGTTTGGAGCAGTTCTTC
TRBV5-1	TRBD2	TRBJ2-1	few	CASSLDGGAGNEQFF	TGCGCCAGCAGCTTGGACGGGGGGGCCGGCAATGAGCAGTTCTTC
TRBV7-2	-	TRBJ2-3	-	CASSSFRDTQYF	TGTGCCAGCAGCTCGTTTAGGGATACGCAGTATTTT
TRBV6-5	-	TRBJ2-1	many	CASSYSTGHEQFF	TGTGCCAGCAGTTACTCCACAGGGCATGAGCAGTTCTTC
TRBV20-1	TRBD1	TRBJ1-1	-	CSGQTGETEAFF	TGCAGTGGCCAGACAGGGGAAACTGAAGCTTTCTTT
TRBV5-1	TRBD1	TRBJ1-3	-	CASSPGTVSGNTIYF	TGCGCCAGCAGCCCCGGGACAGTCTCTGGAAACACCATATATTTT
TRBV5-1	-	TRBJ2-3	-	CASTSGASTDTQYF	TGCGCCAGCACGTCGGGGGCTAGCACAGATACGCAGTATTTT
TRBV6-1	-	TRBJ1-1	-	CASSALLRDTEAFF	TGTGCCAGCAGTGCCCTTCTCCGGGACACTGAAGCTTTCTTT
TRBV5-1	-	TRBJ2-7	few	CASRRFAGDTYEQYF	TGCGCCAGCAGAAGATTCGCAGGGGACACCTACGAGCAGTACTTC
TRBV15	TRBD1	TRBJ1-1	few	CATKTGGENTEAFF	TGTGCCACTAAAACAGGGGGCGAGAACACTGAAGCTTTCTTT
TRBV12-3/TRBV12-4	-	TRBJ2-7	-	CASSSRPFEQYF	TGTGCCAGCAGCTCGCGCCCGTTTGAGCAGTACTTC
TRBV5-6	-	TRBJ1-1	-	CASSLTFLRTEAFF	TGTGCCAGCAGCTTGACTTTCTTGAGGACTGAAGCTTTCTTT
TRBV3-1	-	TRBJ1-6	few	CASSPEYGSPLHF	TGTGCCAGCAGCCCTGAATATGGTTCACCCCTCCACTTT
TRBV15	-	TRBJ1-2	few	CATSRGEDKYGYTF	TGTGCCACCAGCAGAGGCGAGGACAAGTATGGCTACACCTTC
TRBV4-3	-	TRBJ2-2	-	CASSPVVDGELFF	TGCGCCAGCAGCCCAGTCGTAGACGGGGAGCTGTTTTTT
TRBV12-3/TRBV12-4	-	TRBJ2-2	many	CASSSTSTGELFF	TGTGCCAGCAGCTCGACTAGCACCGGGGAGCTGTTTTTT
TRBV6-1	TRBD1	TRBJ1-2	-	CASNRQGRNYGYTF	TGTGCCAGCAACCGACAGGGAAGGAACTATGGCTACACCTTC
TRBV29-1	TRBD2	TRBJ2-1	-	CSVDWREGKRFF	TGCAGCGTTGACTGGCGGGAGGGCAAGCGGTTCTTC
TRBV4-2	TRBD1	TRBJ2-1	-	CASSGTGTGKSDEQFF	TGTGCCAGCAGCGGCACCGGGACAGGGAAAAGCGATGAGCAGTTCTTC
TRBV5-5	TRBD2	TRBJ2-7	-	CASSWTSSYEQYF	TGTGCCAGCAGCTGGACTAGTTCCTACGAGCAGTACTTC
TRBV5-1	TRBD1	TRBJ2-4	-	CASSFLGQGIKNIQYF	TGCGCCAGCAGCTTCTTAGGACAGGGCATCAAAAACATTCAGTACTTC
TRBV20-1	TRBD1	TRBJ1-2	few	CSAASRGPGYTF	TGCAGTGCGGCGAGCAGGGGGCCTGGCTACACCTTC
TRBV5-1	TRBD1	TRBJ1-6	-	CASSFWDRDNSPLHF	TGCGCCAGCAGCTTCTGGGACAGGGATAATTCACCCCTCCACTTT
TRBV5-1	TRBD1	TRBJ2-2	few	CASSSPGQGRAGELFF	TGCGCCAGCAGCAGCCCCGGACAGGGGCGGGCCGGGGAGCTGTTTTTT
TRBV9	-	TRBJ2-3	few	CASSVGGSVADTQYF	TGTGCCAGCAGCGTAGGGGGTAGCGTTGCAGATACGCAGTATTTT
TRBV5-1	-	TRBJ2-1	-	CASSLTLGGISGEQFF	TGCGCCAGCAGCTTAACACTGGGCGGGATCTCAGGGGAGCAGTTCTTC
TRBV7-2	TRBD1	TRBJ2-7	-	CASNLPRDRGTEQYF	TGTGCCAGCAACCTTCCCCGGGACAGGGGTACCGAGCAGTACTTC
TRBV20-1	-	TRBJ2-1	-	CSARDRVRGFFYNEQFF	TGCAGTGCTAGAGATAGGGTACGAGGCTTCTTTTACAATGAGCAGTTCTTC
TRBV12-3/TRBV12-4	TRBD1	TRBJ2-7	many	CASRNTGTVSYEQYF	TGTGCCAGCAGGAATACCGGGACAGTCTCCTACGAGCAGTACTTC
TRBV3-1	-	TRBJ2-7	-	CASSQGKSPEQYF	TGTGCCAGCAGCCAAGGGAAGTCGCCCGAGCAGTACTTC
TRBV6-1	-	TRBJ1-2	few	CASSEHLSSYGYTF	TGTGCCAGCAGTGAACACTTGAGCTCCTATGGCTACACCTTC
TRBV7-8	-	TRBJ2-1	-	CASSLDTNLRSYNEQFF	TGTGCCAGCAGCTTAGACACAAACCTCAGGTCCTACAATGAGCAGTTCTTC
TRBV4-3	-	TRBJ2-4	-	CASSQEGSGLAKNIQYF	TGCGCCAGCAGCCAAGAGGGTTCAGGCCTAGCCAAAAACATTCAGTACTTC